These 16 T cell receptor beta chains came from one sample sequenced in a study of blood T cell repertoires in COVID-19. The assay was immunoSEQ multiplex PCR, and TCRdb's table has in-frame clones only and misses some. The sample has some 150,000 clones, about four fifths seen once. Specimen: PBMCs or T cells enriched from blood (not recorded which). These receptors all come from a woman in her 50s who had been exposed to COVID-19.

The chain links TRBV11-3 to TRBJ2-2; D not resolved. CDR1 and CDR2 from the germline V gene are SGHNT and YENEEA. V shed 5 bases and J shed 6 bases, with 13 bases lying between them. This CDR3 comprises 14 residues. The chain's CDR3 is CASSQSQGAGELFF. The DNA of the CDR3 is TGTGCCAGCAGCCAATCACAAGGAGCCGGGGAGCTGTTTTTT.

The chain recombines TRBV4-2 with TRBJ2-7, with D possibly matching TRBD1 (6 bases). The CDR3 sequence is 14 residues long. Looked up from germline, CDR1 is LGHNA and CDR2 is YNFKEQ. The V end lost 4 bases, the J end lost 6 bases, and 16 bases lay between the germline ends. The CDR3 region has the DNA TGTGCCAGCAGCCCAACCCAGCGGACAGTCGAGCAGTACTTC. It codes for CASSPTQRTVEQYF.

This chain links TRBV29-1 with TRBJ1-1; tentatively, D is TRBD1 (5 bases). This CDR3 is 12 amino acids long. Trimming removed 4 bases from V and 6 bases from J, with 12 bases in between. Germline CDR1 SQVTM, CDR2 ANQGSEA. In DNA form, the CDR3 reads TGCAGCGTTGGCCACGGACACTCTGAAGCTTTCTTT. This sequence encodes CSVGHGHSEAFF. Complete variable domain (other parts from reference TRBV29-1 and TRBJ1-1): SAVISQKPSRDICQRGTSLTIQCQVDSQVTMMFWYRQQPGQSLTLIATANQGSEATYESGFVIDKFPISRPNLTFSTLTVSNMSPEDSSIYLCSVGHGHSEAFFGQGTRLTVV.

The chain couples TRBV5-4 to TRBJ2-1; TRBD2 might be the D (6 bases). Trimming took off 2 bases at V and 0 bases at J, with 12 bases between the two ends. The CDR3 has 16 residues. Germline V gene lookup returns CDR1 SGHNT and CDR2 YYREEE (reference sequence). CDR3 in DNA: TGTGCCAGCAGCTTAGGCGGGATCAGCTCCTACAATGAGCAGTTCTTC. Translation gives CASSLGGISSYNEQFF. The full variable domain, rest sourced from reference TRBV5-4 and TRBJ2-1, is ETGVTQSPTHLIKTRGQQVTLRCSSQSGHNTVSWYQQALGQGPQFIFQYYREEENGRGNFPPRFSGLQFPNYSSELNVNALELDDSALYLCASSLGGISSYNEQFFGPGTRLTVL.

This clone was found a few times. The chain joins TRBV6-5 to TRBJ2-3, with 11 bases fitting TRBD2. The CDR3 covers 14 residues. The ends lost 6 bases at V and 5 bases at J; junction bases unmatched: 4. Germline CDR1 is MNHEY and CDR2 is SVGAGI. The CDR3 nucleotides are TGTGCCAGCAGGAGACTAGCGGGGCGAGATACGCAGTATTTT. This translates into CASRRLAGRDTQYF.

The chain uses TRBV5-1 and TRBJ1-2; TRBD1 matches 7 bases. The CDR3 consists of 13 residues. Germline V gene sequence: CDR1 SGHRS, CDR2 YFSETQ. With V trimmed by 5 bases and J by 7 bases, 8 bases remained unmatched. CDR3 bases: TGCGCCAGCAGTCCGGCAGGGGGAATTGGCTACACCTTC. Its translation: CASSPAGGIGYTF.

This chain uses TRBV10-3 with TRBJ1-6; D is uncertain. Germline V gives CDR1 ENHRY, CDR2 SYGVKD. The CDR3 totals 12 residues. The CDR3 region has the DNA TGTGCGGTCCGAGGTTTGGATTCACCCCTCCACTTT. As protein: CAVRGLDSPLHF.

V and J are TRBV5-1 and TRBJ2-1; 7 bases match TRBD2. V was clipped by 4 bases and J by 0 bases; unmatched bases: 1. This CDR3 has 14 amino acids. The germline V gene has CDR1 SGHRS and CDR2 YFSETQ. CDR3 residues: CASSREDSYNEQFF. The CDR3 DNA is TGCGCCAGCAGCCGGGAGGACTCCTACAATGAGCAGTTCTTC. The full variable domain, with the rest looked up from reference TRBV5-1 and TRBJ2-1, is KAGVTQTPRYLIKTRGQQVTLSCSPISGHRSVSWYQQTPGQGLQFLFEYFSETQRNKGNFPGRFSGRQFSNSRSEMNVSTLELGDSALYLCASSREDSYNEQFFGPGTRLTVL.

The chain couples TRBV14 to TRBJ2-5; tentative D call: TRBD2 (6 bases). In germline, CDR1 is SGHDN, CDR2 FVKESK. CDR3 length: 13 amino acids. The ends were cut back, 0 bases at V and 10 bases at J, with 12 bases in the middle. The CDR3 nucleotides are TGTGCCAGCAGCCAAGATTTGGGGGGAGACCAGTACTTC. This sequence encodes CASSQDLGGDQYF. The whole variable domain, remainder taken from reference TRBV14 and TRBJ2-5, is EAGVTQFPSHSVIEKGQTVTLRCDPISGHDNLYWYRRVMGKEIKFLLHFVKESKQDESGMPNNRFLAERTGGTYSTLKVQPAELEDSGVYFCASSQDLGGDQYFGPGTRLLVL.

The chain employs TRBV27 and TRBJ2-5; 15 bases match TRBD2. Germline CDR1 reads MNHEY; CDR2 reads SMNVEV (reference sequence). Unmatched junction bases numbered 10, after V lost 5 bases and J lost 12 bases. This CDR3 contains 15 residues. This CDR3 reads CASSLKQGLAGGKYF. CDR3 coding DNA: TGTGCCAGCAGTCTAAAACAGGGACTAGCGGGAGGAAAGTACTTC.

V is TRBV10-1 and J is TRBJ2-1, with 10 bases that match TRBD2. CDR3 length: 17 residues. With V trimmed by 3 bases and J by 0 bases, 5 bases remained unmatched. Germline CDR1 and CDR2: WNHNN and SYGVQD (reference sequence). CDR3 sequence (DNA): TGCGCCAGCAGTGATAGCGGGGGGCCGACCTCCTACAATGAGCAGTTCTTC. It is translated as CASSDSGGPTSYNEQFF.

The V gene is TRBV10-3, the J gene TRBJ2-3; D possibly corresponds to TRBD2 (5 bases). There are 15 residues in the CDR3. Deletions cut 2 bases from V and 1 base from J, with 10 bases between. Per germline, CDR1 ENHRY and CDR2 SYGVKD. CDR3 sequence reads: CAISEGPRGTDTQYF. The DNA of the CDR3 is TGTGCCATCAGTGAGGGACCGCGGGGCACAGATACGCAGTATTTT.

This sequence joins TRBV6-5 and TRBJ1-5; 8 bases align to TRBD1. The CDR3 extends over 15 amino acids. Germline V gene sequence: CDR1 MNHEY, CDR2 SVGAGI. Trimming took 6 bases from V and 3 from J; bases not matched to a gene: 7. For the CDR3, the DNA is TGTGCCAGCAGAAAGGACAGGGCGGACAATCAGCCCCAGCATTTT. Protein: CASRKDRADNQPQHF.

The rearrangement links TRBV9 to TRBJ2-7; 10 positions agree with TRBD2. This CDR3 is 15 amino acids long. CDR1 and CDR2 from the germline V gene are SGDLS and YYNGEE. Trimming at V came to 3 bases and at J to 3 bases, leaving 6 bases not matched to a gene. The CDR3 loop is CASSGASGGHYEQYF. Written as DNA, the CDR3 is TGTGCCAGCAGCGGTGCTAGCGGGGGACACTACGAGCAGTACTTC.

The J gene is TRBJ2-1, the V gene TRBV5-1; a possible D gene is TRBD1 (5 bases). Germline assignment: CDR1 SGHRS and CDR2 YFSETQ. The CDR3 has 14 amino acids. With 4 bases removed from V and 9 bases from J, the gap between germline ends came to 17 bases. The CDR3 sequence: CASSPQASGAEQFF. The CDR3 bases are TGCGCCAGCAGCCCTCAGGCCTCTGGGGCTGAGCAGTTCTTC.

The chain links TRBV5-3 to TRBJ1-1; possibly TRBD1 for D (6 bases). TRBV5-3 is an ORF for which the function is uncertain. The V gene lost 0 bases and the J gene lost 3 bases, with 15 bases spanning the gap. This CDR3 spans 16 amino acids. The CDR3 reads CARSLGTDPGDTEAFF. CDR3 nucleotide sequence: TGTGCCAGAAGCTTGGGTACAGACCCAGGGGACACTGAAGCTTTCTTT.